The 4 T cell receptor beta chains reported below all come from one sample, sequenced in a study of blood T cell repertoires in COVID-19. Method: immunoSEQ multiplex PCR; TCRdb's copy keeps in-frame clones and lacks some. Counted here are approximately 300,000 clones, 85% to 90% occurring once; the ten biggest clones make up 3.7%. Material: peripheral blood. The receptors derive from a woman in her forties with acute or convalescent COVID-19.

This clone was detected a few times. The J gene is TRBJ1-4, the V gene TRBV18, with D perhaps matching TRBD1 (6 bases). The CDR3 sequence is 16 residues long. V shed 1 base and J shed 0 bases, with 9 bases lying between them. CDR1 and CDR2 from the germline V gene are KGHSH and LQKENI. The CDR3 loop is CASSPRDIPTNEKLFF. The CDR3 DNA is TGTGCCAGCTCACCACGGGACATTCCAACTAATGAAAAACTGTTTTTT.

The chain has TRBV4-1 and TRBJ2-3, with 8 positions matching TRBD2. Germline CDR1 is MGHRA and CDR2 is YSYEKL. The length of the CDR3 is 16 residues. The V gene end was trimmed by 4 bases and the J gene end by 6 bases; junction bases not matched to a gene: 12. CDR3 loop: CASSLILAADEDTQYF. CDR3 in DNA: TGCGCCAGCAGCCTCATACTAGCGGCCGACGAGGATACGCAGTATTTT.

There are a few counts of this clone. This chain links TRBV10-2 with TRBJ1-1; weak D call: TRBD1 (5 bases). The CDR3 has 15 residues. Germline V CDR1 and CDR2: WSHSY, SAAADI. Trimming took 0 bases from V and 4 from J, leaving 12 bases between them. CDR3 nucleotide sequence: TGCGCCAGCAGTGAGTCGGGAAGGGGAGGCACTGAAGCTTTCTTT. Protein: CASSESGRGGTEAFF.

The chain is built from TRBV18 and TRBJ1-5, with 8 bases that match TRBD1. The J segment lost 5 bases and the V segment lost 5 bases, leaving 5 bases of the junction unmatched. Germline V lookup: CDR1 KGHSH, CDR2 LQKENI. This CDR3 comprises 14 residues. The CDR3 DNA sequence: TGTGCCAGCTCATCTAGACAGGGGTATCAGCCCCAGCATTTT. Its translation: CASSSRQGYQPQHF.